Listed below are T cell receptor beta chains from one sample, sequenced in a study of technical replicates of blood from a few donors. TCRdb keeps only in-frame clones here, not all; method: immunoSEQ multiplex PCR. Of just over 95,000 clones in the sample, approximately 94% were seen once. The specimen was T cells isolated from PBMCs. The origin of the receptors is a human donor in good health. CDR3s include the opening cysteine and the closing phenylalanine or tryptophan. The D gene is left open where the match is weak. Part of the rows lack a size; the others show once, few, many or a class for expanded clones.

clone size	D gene	V gene	J gene	CDR3 DNA	CDR3 protein
.	TRBD1	TRBV29-1	TRBJ1-4	TGCAGCGTCCTGCGGACAGGGAGTAATGAAAAGGTGTTTTTT	CSVLRTGSNEKVFF
.	.	TRBV7-6	TRBJ2-7	TGTGCCAGCAGCTTCAACAGCTACGAGCAGTACTTC	CASSFNSYEQYF
.	.	TRBV19	TRBJ1-2	TGTGCCAGTAGGACCGATCTCCAGGGTCCCTATGGCTACACCTTC	CASRTDLQGPYGYTF
.	.	TRBV7-9	TRBJ2-4	TGTGCCAGCAGTTCAGACCCCGGGATCTTAGCCAAAAACATTCAGTACTTC	CASSSDPGILAKNIQYF
.	.	TRBV11-2	TRBJ2-7	TGTGCCAGCAGCCTACAGGGAAATGCAGCCTACGAGCAGTACTTC	CASSLQGNAAYEQYF
.	TRBD1	TRBV14	TRBJ1-2	TGTGCCAGCAGCCAAGGGGACAGGGGAGCCTATGGCTACACCTTC	CASSQGDRGAYGYTF
.	TRBD1	TRBV19	TRBJ2-2	TGTGCCAGCGAAACCCAGGGGGTTTTTTCGGCCACCGGGGAGCTGTTTTTT	CASETQGVFSATGELFF
.	.	TRBV11-2	TRBJ2-3	TGTGCCAGCAGCCCCTTCTTGGCAGGTAGCACAGATACGCAGTATTTT	CASSPFLAGSTDTQYF
.	.	TRBV6-5	TRBJ1-3	TGTGCCAGCAGTGCCGGAGGGGATGGAAACACCATATATTTT	CASSAGGDGNTIYF
.	.	TRBV6-1	TRBJ1-1	TGTGCCAGCAAGATCGACCAGGGAGGCGGCACTGAAGCTTTCTTT	CASKIDQGGGTEAFF
.	.	TRBV29-1	TRBJ2-5	TGCAGCCAAGGAGCTGGGAGAGAGACCCAGTACTTC	CSQGAGRETQYF
.	.	TRBV25-1	TRBJ1-4	TGTGCCTCCCAAAGTCCGGGTTCTAATGAAAAACTGTTTTTT	CASQSPGSNEKLFF
.	.	TRBV2	TRBJ2-3	TGTGCCAGCAGGGCATCAGATACGCAGTATTTT	CASRASDTQYF
.	TRBD1	TRBV9	TRBJ1-3	TGTGCCAGCAGCGAAAGGGGGCGGGGAAACACCATATATTTT	CASSERGRGNTIYF
.	TRBD2	TRBV19	TRBJ2-2	TGTGCCAGTAGAGGAGGCAGCGGGAGCACCGGGGAGCTGTTTTTT	CASRGGSGSTGELFF
.	.	TRBV7-6	TRBJ2-7	TGTGCCAGCAGCTTAGCACGCAGCTCCTACGAGCAGTACTTC	CASSLARSSYEQYF
.	TRBD2	TRBV9	TRBJ2-1	TGTGCCAGCAGCAGAAGCCTAGCGGGGGGGCGGAATGAGCAGTTCTTC	CASSRSLAGGRNEQFF
.	TRBD2	TRBV7-8	TRBJ2-1	TGTGCCAGCAGCTTAGTAGCGGGGGCAGCATATGAGCAGTTCTTC	CASSLVAGAAYEQFF
once	.	TRBV27	TRBJ2-7	TGTGCCAGCAGTTTATCGCGAGGGGGAGAGCAGTACTTC	CASSLSRGGEQYF
.	TRBD1	TRBV18	TRBJ2-7	TGTGCCAGCTCACCCGGACAGGGCAAGTCCTACGAGCAGTACTTC	CASSPGQGKSYEQYF
.	TRBD1	TRBV11-1	TRBJ1-1	TGTGCCAGCAGCTTTGGGGACAGGGGTATCTTTGAAGCTTTCTTT	CASSFGDRGIFEAFF
.	TRBD1	TRBV2	TRBJ1-3	TGTGCCAGCAGAGTGACAGGGTCTGGAAACACCATATATTTT	CASRVTGSGNTIYF
.	.	TRBV11-2	TRBJ1-4	TGTGCCAGCAGCCGCCCGGAGAATAATGAAAAACTGTTTTTT	CASSRPENNEKLFF
.	.	TRBV9	TRBJ2-5	TGTGCCAGCAGCGTAGACGGGAGAGAGACCCAGTACTTC	CASSVDGRETQYF
.	.	TRBV13	TRBJ1-2	TGTGCCAGCAGCGCCACACAGGGAGCAACCACTTATGGCTACACCTTC	CASSATQGATTYGYTF
.	TRBD1	TRBV28	TRBJ1-2	TGTGCCAGCAGTTTAGACAGGGGCTCCAGTGGCTACACCTTC	CASSLDRGSSGYTF
.	.	TRBV4-1	TRBJ1-5	TGCGCCAGCAGCCCCTGGCCGGGACTCCAGAAAGGGTCCCAGCATTTT	CASSPWPGLQKGSQHF
.	.	TRBV7-6	TRBJ1-5	TGTGCCAGCAGCCTCGGGGGAAGAGGCAATCAGCCCCAGCATTTT	CASSLGGRGNQPQHF
.	TRBD2	TRBV5-1	TRBJ2-1	TGCGCCACCTATGTAAGAGCGGGGGATTACAATGAGCAGTTCTTC	CATYVRAGDYNEQFF
.	.	TRBV5-1	TRBJ2-1	TGCGCCAGTAACCTCGGGGACACCCGGATCTTC	CASNLGDTRIF
.	.	TRBV4-1	TRBJ2-1	TGCGCCAGCAGCCCTCCTAACTACAATGAGCAGTTCTTC	CASSPPNYNEQFF
.	.	TRBV12-5	TRBJ1-2	TGTGCTAGTGGGACAGGACAACCGACTAACTATGGCTACACCTTC	CASGTGQPTNYGYTF
.	TRBD1	TRBV10-3	TRBJ2-1	TGTGCCATCAGTACAGGGGCAGGGGTCTCATTCAATGAGCAGTTCTTC	CAISTGAGVSFNEQFF
.	.	TRBV6-5	TRBJ1-2	TGTGCCAGCAGCTACTCTGGGGGGTCAAGCCGCTATGGCTACACCTTC	CASSYSGGSSRYGYTF
once	.	TRBV2	TRBJ2-3	TGTGCCAGCAGTGGTGGGGCCGGCACAGATACGCAGTATTTT	CASSGGAGTDTQYF
.	TRBD1	TRBV9	TRBJ1-4	TGTGCCAGCAGCGCGGACAGGGGACATGAAAAACTGTTTTTT	CASSADRGHEKLFF
.	TRBD1	TRBV7-9	TRBJ2-1	TGTGCCAGCAGCTTAGGGGAACGTACAGGGGGCGGTGAGCAGTTCTTC	CASSLGERTGGGEQFF
.	.	TRBV21-1	TRBJ1-4	TGTGCCAGCCCCGCGAAGGAAAAACTGTTTTTT	CASPAKEKLFF
.	.	TRBV9	TRBJ2-7	TGTGCCAGCAGCGTAGACGGGACTTACGACGAGCAGTACTTC	CASSVDGTYDEQYF
.	.	TRBV5-4	TRBJ2-7	TGTGCCAGCAGCTTCGGTACAGAGTACGAGCAGTACTTC	CASSFGTEYEQYF
.	TRBD1	TRBV29-1	TRBJ2-6	TGCAGCATAGGACAGGGAGCTGGGGCCAACGTCCTGACTTTC	CSIGQGAGANVLTF
.	TRBD1	TRBV7-9	TRBJ2-5	TGTGCCAGCACCCACCCAGGGGGCGGGGAGACCCAGTACTTC	CASTHPGGGETQYF
.	TRBD1	TRBV14	TRBJ1-2	TGTGCCAGCAGCCGCTTTCAGGGGGCGAATGGCTACACCTTC	CASSRFQGANGYTF
.	.	TRBV9	TRBJ1-1	TGTGCCAGCAGCGTAGGGGTCGGGGGGGACACTGAAGCTTTCTTT	CASSVGVGGDTEAFF
.	.	TRBV7-8	TRBJ2-1	TGTGCCAGCAGCTTAATAGCAGGAGGCGGAGGCCAGAGCAATGAGCAGTTCTTC	CASSLIAGGGGQSNEQFF
.	TRBD1	TRBV27	TRBJ2-7	TGTGCCAGCAGTCCCGACAGGGTTCGGGGATCCTACGAGCAGTACTTC	CASSPDRVRGSYEQYF
.	.	TRBV21-1	TRBJ2-7	TGTGCCAGCAGCAAAGTCCCAAACAGGGGTAGCCTACCTAAGGAGCAGTACTTC	CASSKVPNRGSLPKEQYF
.	TRBD2	TRBV4-1	TRBJ2-3	TGCGCCAGCAGCCAATCTGGGGCTAGCGGGAGCAGCACAGATACGCAGTATTTT	CASSQSGASGSSTDTQYF
.	.	TRBV7-9	TRBJ2-7	TGTGCCAGCAGCCTGAGCTCCTACGAGCAGTACTTC	CASSLSSYEQYF
.	TRBD2	TRBV5-4	TRBJ2-1	TGTGCCAGCAGCCCAGGGACTAGCGGAAATGAGCAGTTCTTC	CASSPGTSGNEQFF
.	.	TRBV27	TRBJ1-5	TGTGCCAGCAGTTTCAGGGCCAATCAGCCCCAGCATTTT	CASSFRANQPQHF
.	.	TRBV7-3	TRBJ1-1	TGTGCCAGCAGCTTAAGGGGGGTGGACGTCACTGAAGCTTTCTTT	CASSLRGVDVTEAFF
.	.	TRBV14	TRBJ2-3	TGTGCCAGCAGTTACCGAAGAGACTTCGGGAATACGCAGTATTTT	CASSYRRDFGNTQYF
.	TRBD2	TRBV7-8	TRBJ2-1	TGTGCCAGCAGCTTAGAAGGGACTAGCTTCGGAGAGCAGTTCTTC	CASSLEGTSFGEQFF